Below are 3 T cell receptor beta chains sequenced from a single sample in a study of blood T cell repertoires in COVID-19. The method was immunoSEQ multiplex PCR; TCRdb's version includes in-frame clones alone and lacks a portion of them. The sample contains approximately 92,000 clones, 70% to 90% of which appear only once. Sample: peripheral blood. The receptors come from a man aged 50 or older with acute or convalescent COVID-19.

The chain carries TRBV6-5 and TRBJ2-3, with D hard to call. This CDR3 is 15 amino acids long. The V end was cut by 0 bases, the J end by 0 bases, with 7 bases between. Germline assignment: CDR1 MNHEY and CDR2 SVGAGI. CDR3 amino acids: CASSYSAVSTDTQYF. The DNA of the CDR3 is TGTGCCAGCAGTTACTCTGCGGTGAGCACAGATACGCAGTATTTT.

The V gene is TRBV5-1, the J gene TRBJ2-7; 11 bases map to TRBD1. Germline-derived CDR1 and CDR2 are SGHRS and YFSETQ. The CDR3 consists of 14 residues. Trimming at V came to 0 bases and at J to 5 bases, leaving 1 base not matched to a gene. The CDR3 sequence: CASSLGTGGDEQYF. CDR3 coding DNA: TGCGCCAGCAGCTTGGGGACAGGGGGCGACGAGCAGTACTTC. The variable domain in full, completed from reference TRBV5-1 and TRBJ2-7, reads KAGVTQTPRYLIKTRGQQVTLSCSPISGHRSVSWYQQTPGQGLQFLFEYFSETQRNKGNFPGRFSGRQFSNSRSEMNVSTLELGDSALYLCASSLGTGGDEQYFGPGTRLTVT.

This clone was seen only a few times. The chain recombines TRBV4-3 with TRBJ2-1, with 12 nucleotides matching TRBD2. With V trimmed by 0 bases and J by 4 bases, 1 base remained unmatched. Germline V gene data show CDR1 as LGHNA and CDR2 as YSLEER. The CDR3 runs 16 residues. The CDR3 loop is CASSQDTSGGYNEQFF. CDR3 bases: TGCGCCAGCAGCCAAGATACTAGCGGGGGGTACAATGAGCAGTTCTTC.